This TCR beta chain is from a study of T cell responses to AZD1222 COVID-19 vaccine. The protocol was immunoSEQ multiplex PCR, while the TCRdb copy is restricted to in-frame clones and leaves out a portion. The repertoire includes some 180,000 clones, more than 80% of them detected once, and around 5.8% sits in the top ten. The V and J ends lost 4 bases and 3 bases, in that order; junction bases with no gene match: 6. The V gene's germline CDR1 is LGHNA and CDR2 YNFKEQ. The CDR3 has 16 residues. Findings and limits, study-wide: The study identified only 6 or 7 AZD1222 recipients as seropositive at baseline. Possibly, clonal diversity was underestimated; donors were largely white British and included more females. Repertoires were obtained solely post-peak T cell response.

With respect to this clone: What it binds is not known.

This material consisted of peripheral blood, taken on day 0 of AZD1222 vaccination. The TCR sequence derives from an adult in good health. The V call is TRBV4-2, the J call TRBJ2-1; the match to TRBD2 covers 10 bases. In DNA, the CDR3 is TGTGCCAGCAGCCGAGAAATAGCGGGGGGCTACAATGAGCAGTTCTTC. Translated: CASSREIAGGYNEQFF.